This TCR beta chain was sequenced for a study of T-cell memory formation after mild COVID-19. Study details: The TCR clusters were mostly specific to one donor.

The CDR3 extends over 13 amino acids. Germline assignment: CDR1 SEHNR and CDR2 FQNEAQ (reference sequence). The V gene lost 6 bases and the J gene lost 1 base, with 9 bases spanning the gap. Using constant-segment primers, 5'RACE produced TCR alpha and TCR beta cDNA libraries carrying sample barcodes and UMIs. In TCRdb, the 5' RACE reads were re-called with MiXCR into one record per CDR3 protein. The top ten hold roughly an eighth of the sample, which has hundreds of thousands of distinct CDR3 sequences, 20% seen once. As for this clonotype: Its cognate antigen is unknown.

Whole-study results and caveats: Cross-reactive memory apparently joined, as some responding clones appeared in pre-infection memory.

The V and J genes are TRBV7-9 and TRBJ1-1; D remains ambiguous. What was sequenced was PBMCs or a T cell subset sorted from them (not recorded which). The TCR originated in an adult woman who had mild COVID-19 (a few samples of this study predate the infection). Cell type and time point are not known. Here the CDR3 reads CASRLATNTEAFF. The DNA for the CDR3 is TGTGCCAGCAGGCTTGCTACGAACACTGAAGCTTTCTTT.